This record looks at one T cell receptor (beta chain) sequence and its context. Its specificity is unknown. These data belong to a study of T cell responses to AZD1222 COVID-19 vaccine. The CDR3 totals 15 residues. V dropped 4 bases and J dropped 1 base, with 13 bases sitting between them. CDR1 is SGHAT and CDR2 is FQNNGV in the germline V gene. Regarding the study as a whole: Only a handful of AZD1222 recipients tested seropositive at baseline. Every sample of the repertoires postdated the peak T cell response. Spike-wide vaccine-associated CD4 TCRs dominated at 160-218 and 743-854.

Second-dose timings of about 4 or about 12 weeks were pooled. Measured with immunoSEQ multiplex PCR; TCRdb has only the in-frame clones, and not every one. The top ten hold roughly 1% of the sample, which has about 200,000 clones, about 94% seen once. This receptor was taken from an adult who received the AZD1222 COVID-19 vaccine. The chain carries TRBV11-2 and TRBJ1-2, with D perhaps TRBD1 (6 bases). Material: peripheral blood, obtained 28 days after the second AZD1222 dose. In nucleotides, the CDR3 is TGTGCCAGCAGCTCGATAACAGGGAGTAACTATGGCTACACCTTC. Translated, it gives CASSSITGSNYGYTF.